This T cell receptor beta chain was identified during a study of shared clonotypes between healthy human individuals (dated by TCRdb to the early 2020s). Turning to the overall study: A couple of women and a few men aged 18 to 49 years were included in the cohort. Per donor, three plates each were used for CD4 naive and CD4 memory, two for CD8 naive, and one for CD8 memory. Different laboratories and diverse techniques were used to prepare libraries and sequence TCR repertoires, to increase sequencing depth and limit assay-specific biases. To estimate repertoire size and how much clonotype sharing occurs between individuals, the study deeply sequenced the blood TCR repertoires of about 5 healthy adults. Each donor's leukapheresis produced roughly between roughly 0.94 and 9.5 billion PBMCs. Points the paper makes about the study in general: Pairwise subsampling indicated that sequencing depth was expected to affect the degree of clonotype sharing among donors. Even with the large sequencing depth, rarefaction of the sorted-subset datasets indicated that sequencing was incomplete. Because the study included a small number of donors, the genetic and exposure-history diversity represented was limited. Higher generation probabilities were observed for clonotypes shared by all four sorted-subset donors than for non-shared clonotypes. About 4.5% of naive CD4, around 3.5% of naive CD8, 2% to 2.5% of memory CD4, and about 0.4% of memory CD8 clonotypes were shared across several donors. Sampling was limited to blood, and TCR repertoires in tissue likely differ from TCR repertoires in blood. Larger estimated clonotype richness was generally found for naive subsets than for memory subsets.

Using the deep immunoSEQ assay, multiplex PCR amplified TCR CDR3 regions from genomic DNA. For each cell subset, the extracted genomic DNA was distributed evenly across all wells of several immunoSEQ 96-well plates, and each plate served as one replicate. For sorted subsets, each replicate PCR was loaded with approximately 190 ng genomic DNA, equivalent to 30,000 or so T cell genomes. Purified libraries were quantified with a Qubit 3.0 fluorometer, sized on a Bioanalyzer 2100, and re-quantified with the KAPA Library Quantification kit. Every immunoSEQ 96-well plate was sequenced on a separate single-read 150-cycle Illumina NextSeq 550 flow cell. The authors' analysis ran thus. Because the immunoSEQ output included only junctional sequences and no quality scores, the filtering could not be the same as the filtering used for full-length reads. Sequences were annotated with PyIR, a Python wrapper for IgBLAST v1.9, using IMGT germline references to assign V/J genes and CDR3. Reads were removed for weak V/J assignments (E-value above 1e-6), missing CDR3, stop codons, out-of-frame junctions, or ambiguous translated residues. V3J clonotypes were defined as sequences sharing the same inferred V gene, J gene, and CDR3 amino acid sequence. The percentage overlap between two repertoires was calculated by dividing the number of shared unique clonotypes by the size of the smaller repertoire. Three approaches were used to assess repertoire richness: RTK rarefaction, the Chao1 estimator, and Recon v2.1 estimates of unobserved clonotypes. Generation probabilities for all TCRbeta clonotypes obtained by the gDNA method from a handful of donors were computed using OLGA. What TCRdb holds here is the immuneACCESS table cut down to in-frame rearrangements. Part of the clones is not present; checked against another copy, under half of the missing clones reflect an unresolved V gene, and the others are unexplained. That table is the source of V, J and clone size, and D and trimming were worked out from the DNA. The sample data list 900,000 to 1,200,000 clones, and approximately 80% of these were observed just once. The ten biggest clones cover roughly 0.61% of the sample.

Healthy HIV-negative adults with no recently reported acute infections or vaccinations were included as donors. Only Caucasian adults living in Nashville, Tennessee, USA were represented among the donors. Magnetic negative selection was used to enrich CD4+ T cells, after which naive cells were positively selected on CD45RA and the negative fraction became the memory subset. After blood collection by leukapheresis, PBMCs were isolated using Ficoll-Histopaque density gradient centrifugation and then cryopreserved in the vapor phase of liquid nitrogen. Purity and quantity of every magnetically sorted T cell population were checked by analytical flow cytometry. Each sorted fraction had its genomic DNA isolated and then quantified by UV absorbance on a Nanodrop 2000c. This clone has only a few counts. Its binding antigen is unknown. No base-level quality is on record; no much larger clone is a single base apart.

The germline V gene encodes CDR1 SNHLY and CDR2 FYNNEI. The CDR3 sequence holds 12 residues, the cysteine and phenylalanine included. The read is trimmed to its CDR3 DNA, 36 bases read in frame from base 1. V is pared back by 2 bases and J by 3 bases, with 5 bases lying between the germline termini. The sequence came from a man between 18 and 35 years old in good health. Some clones in this sample may be carry-over from other donors' samples. Recombination connected TRBV2 to TRBJ2-7; the D gene identity is not certain. The sample was memory CD4+ T cells from PBMCs. The cell subset or site label of this sample denotes: CD45RA-negative fraction. The CDR3 in this case is CASSEMRYEQYF. The DNA sequence follows: TGTGCCAGCAGTGAAATGCGCTACGAGCAGTACTTC. With the rest looked up from the reference TRBV2 and TRBJ2-7 genes rather than sequenced, the full variable domain is EPEVTQTPSHQVTQMGQEVILRCVPISNHLYFYWYRQILGQKVEFLVSFYNNEISEKSEIFDDQFSVERPDGSNFTLKIRSTKLEDSAMYFCASSEMRYEQYFGPGTRLTVT.